This T cell receptor (beta chain) was sequenced during a study of T cell repertoires in cytomegalovirus infection. Background on the study: Public signatures in TCR beta pointed to CMV infection and matching HLA type.

With respect to this clonotype: Its cognate antigen is unknown. A junction end diverges from the germline sequence, so it may reflect a read error.

The V gene's germline CDR1 is KGHSH and CDR2 LQKENI. The CDR3 consists of 16 residues. MiXCR, run by TCRdb on the reads, gives a single entry per CDR3 protein. The sample has roughly 760,000 distinct CDR3 sequences, 35% to 45% seen once. Study-wide findings and caveats: Public TCR beta family frequency separated CMV-and-HLA carriers, including in an independent cohort. Predominance within the ex vivo response was attributable to HLA-C-restricted CMV-specific TCR beta clonotypes.

The gene calls are TRBV18 and TRBJ2-7; D could derive from TRBD1 or TRBD2 (5 bases each). The sample comprised PBMCs. This clonotype was obtained from a human donor in good health (CMV status not recorded). Some clones in this sample may be carry-over from other donors' samples. CDR3 in DNA: TGTGCCAGCTCACCAATTTCGGGCGGGCCAGGGTCCGAGCAGTCCTTC. It specifies CASSPISGGPGSEQSF.